The clone carrying this T cell receptor (beta chain) appeared many times. Whole blood was used without fractionation, so all unsorted peripheral T cells were included. The sample originates from a study of HIV-infected patients and healthy controls. cDNA was made from about 510 ng RNA using alpha and beta constant primers. Using multiplexing indices, alpha and beta chain libraries were generated apart by chain-specific third strand synthesis. TCRdb re-called the 5' RACE reads through MiXCR, storing one row per CDR3 protein. The sample has more than 9,500 distinct CDR3 sequences; around 9.3% are singletons. V lost 4 bases, J lost 4 bases, and 14 bases lay in between. Germline V gives CDR1 SGHDT, CDR2 YYEEEE. The CDR3 sequence is 14 residues long.

Sequenced here: blood, sampled before antiretroviral therapy. This receptor was obtained from an adult with HIV infection. The donor label of this sample is uncertain. The chain links TRBV5-6 to TRBJ1-2, with D maybe TRBD1 (6 bases). CDR3 sequence reads: CASSLAGASYGYTF. CDR3 coding DNA: TGTGCCAGCAGCCTGGCAGGGGCAAGCTATGGCTACACCTTC.